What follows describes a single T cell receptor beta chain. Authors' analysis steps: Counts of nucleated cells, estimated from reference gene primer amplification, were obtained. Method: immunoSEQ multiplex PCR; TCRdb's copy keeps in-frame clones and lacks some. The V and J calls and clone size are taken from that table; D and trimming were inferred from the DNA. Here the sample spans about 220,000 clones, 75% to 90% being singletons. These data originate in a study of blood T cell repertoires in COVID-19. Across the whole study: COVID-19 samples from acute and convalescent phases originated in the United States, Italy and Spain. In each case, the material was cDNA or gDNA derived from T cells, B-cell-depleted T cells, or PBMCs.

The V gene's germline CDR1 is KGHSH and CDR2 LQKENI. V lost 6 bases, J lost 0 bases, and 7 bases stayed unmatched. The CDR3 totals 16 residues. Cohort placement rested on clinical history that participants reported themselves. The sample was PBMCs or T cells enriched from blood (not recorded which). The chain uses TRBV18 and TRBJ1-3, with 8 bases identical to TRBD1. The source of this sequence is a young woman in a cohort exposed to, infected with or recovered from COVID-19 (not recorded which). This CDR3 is CASSTDRADSGNTIYF. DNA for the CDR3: TGTGCCAGCTCGACGGACAGGGCGGACTCTGGAAACACCATATATTTT. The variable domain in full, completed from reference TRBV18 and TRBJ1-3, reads NAGVMQNPRHLVRRRGQEARLRCSPMKGHSHVYWYRQLPEEGLKFMVYLQKENIIDESGMPKERFSAEFPKEGPSILRIQQVVRGDSAAYFCASSTDRADSGNTIYFGEGSWLTVV.